This TCR beta chain was identified during a study of cytomegalovirus exposure and HLA in healthy donors. V lost 6 bases and J lost 3, with 17 bases in between. This CDR3 is 16 amino acids long. Looked up from germline, CDR1 is LGHNT and CDR2 is FRNRAP. Researchers ran the PCR with 60 Vbeta and 13 Jbeta primers. Produced via immunoSEQ multiplex PCR; TCRdb's table is partial and in-frame only. Of some 140,000 clones in the sample, about 68% were seen once. Sequenced material: PBMCs. The receptor was isolated from a human donor in good health. This chain links TRBV12-5 with TRBJ2-2, with D perhaps matching TRBD2 (7 bases). The CDR3 is CASGLGGARYTGELFF. The CDR3 coding sequence is TGTGCTAGTGGCCTGGGGGGGGCGAGGTACACCGGGGAGCTGTTTTTT.